This TCR beta chain is drawn from a study of T cell changes during pregnancy in multiple sclerosis. Clones were sequenced by immunoSEQ multiplex PCR, and TCRdb holds only the in-frame ones, with some missing. The top ten hold about 2.3% of the sample, which has fewer than 75,000 clones, 91% seen once. The germline V and J ends were trimmed by 5 bases and 5 bases, with 12 bases remaining between them. The germline V gene encodes CDR1 KGHSH and CDR2 LQKENI. The CDR3 runs 13 residues. The specimen was peripheral blood, collected in the first trimester of pregnancy. The sequence came from a female donor with multiple sclerosis, enrolled in a pregnancy study. This rearrangement joins TRBV18 to TRBJ1-2; D is unclear. The CDR3 bases are TGTGCCAGCTCAGCGGGCAATATGTATGGCTACACCTTC. Protein: CASSAGNMYGYTF. The full variable domain, with the rest looked up from reference TRBV18 and TRBJ1-2, is NAGVMQNPRHLVRRRGQEARLRCSPMKGHSHVYWYRQLPEEGLKFMVYLQKENIIDESGMPKERFSAEFPKEGPSILRIQQVVRGDSAAYFCASSAGNMYGYTFGSGTRLTVV.